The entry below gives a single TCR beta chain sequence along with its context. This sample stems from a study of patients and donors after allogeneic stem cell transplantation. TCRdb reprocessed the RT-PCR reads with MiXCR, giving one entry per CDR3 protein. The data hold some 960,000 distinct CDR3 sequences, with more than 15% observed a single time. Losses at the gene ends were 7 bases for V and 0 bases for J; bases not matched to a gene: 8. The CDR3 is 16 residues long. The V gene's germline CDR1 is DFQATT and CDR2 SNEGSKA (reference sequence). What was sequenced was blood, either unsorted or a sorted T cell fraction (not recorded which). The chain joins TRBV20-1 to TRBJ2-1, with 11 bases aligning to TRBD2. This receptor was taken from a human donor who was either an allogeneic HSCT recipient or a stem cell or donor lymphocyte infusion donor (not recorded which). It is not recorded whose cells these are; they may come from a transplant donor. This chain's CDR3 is CSGNSGRDSSYNEQFF. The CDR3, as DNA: TGCAGTGGAAATAGCGGGAGGGATAGCTCCTACAATGAGCAGTTCTTC.